This T cell receptor beta chain was captured in a study of regulatory T cells in long-lasting Graves disease (dated by TCRdb to the early 2020s). With respect to the entire study: Persistent Graves' disease was defined as antithyroid drug treatment for over 5 years with persistently positive TSH receptor autoantibodies. A total of roughly 35 samples were covered by TCR sequencing, comprising approximately 13 persistent and about 20 newly diagnosed Graves' disease patients. The study was registered as a clinical trial and conducted in China. In the clinical cohort, patients with persistent Graves' disease had used antithyroid drugs for an average of roughly 10 years. Patients with persistent Graves' disease were compared with patients with newly diagnosed Graves' disease using TCR sequencing and RNA sequencing of peripheral blood.

The library was built by means of multiplex PCR. Sequenced on an Illumina HiSeq 4000. CDR3 regions were amplified by Arm-PCR with iRepertoire HTBI primers to construct TCR beta libraries. Before sequencing, the PCR products went through gel purification. The paper's processing steps were these. Across samples, roughly 60 TRBV and 13 to 15 TRBJ segments were identified and used for gene usage analysis of CDR3 amino acid clonotypes. COPE and FqMerger were used to merge the filtered high-quality paired reads into contigs. BLAST was used to align contigs to the IMGT TRBV, TRBD and TRBJ reference genes, and CDR3 was defined following IMGT. Any clonotype with a frequency above 0.1% was classified as a highly expanded clone. Repertoire diversity was measured by Shannon entropy, and V-J evenness by the Gini coefficient. A clonotype found in more than one individual was treated as public. The public reads were reprocessed in TCRdb via fastp at Q25 and MiXCR, keeping in-frame beta chains. Identical CDR3 proteins give one entry, which carries the most common genes and DNA. These V and J calls are TCRdb output, not the study's own analysis. This sample is represented by 250,000 to 300,000 distinct CDR3 sequences; 20% to 25% of them were singletons. The top ten hold around three fifths of the sample.

In light of the paper, this sample's time point label describes: persistent/refractory GD, antithyroid drugs over 5 years with positive TRAb. For both TCR sequencing and RNA sequencing, RNA was extracted from PBMCs in TRIzol. Graves' disease was diagnosed according to American Thyroid Association guidelines. Patients were recruited from an endocrinology department in Xi'an, China. Each patient gave approximately 9.7 milliliters of peripheral blood, collected in an EDTA anticoagulant tube. Ficoll Paque Plus density gradient separation was used to isolate PBMCs, and no additional T cell sorting was done. An Agilent 2100 Bioanalyzer and agarose gel were used to check RNA quality, while a NanoDrop 2000 measured RNA concentration. Beyond this particular receptor, the publication reports: TRBV28, TRBJ1-2 and TRBJ2-5 were preferentially used in persistent disease, while TRBV20-1 and TRBJ2-1 were favored in newly diagnosed disease. Sequencing and analysis were restricted to the TCR beta chain. The study examined only peripheral blood because the primary lesion, thyroid tissue, could not be accessed. The authors acknowledged the small sample size as a limitation that may reduce accuracy. Lower TCR Shannon entropy and fewer highly expanded clones were observed in persistent Graves' disease patients than in newly diagnosed patients, which suggested clonal expansion. More public clonotypes were shared among persistent patients (roughly 3,000) than among newly diagnosed patients (approximately 930).

Its CDR3 holds 18 amino acids, cysteine through phenylalanine. The DNA shown is the 54-base CDR3, in frame from base 1. CDR1 LNHNV and CDR2 YYDKDF are derived from the germline V gene (reference sequence). The germline V and J ends show losses of 3 bases and 4 bases respectively, and no gene match explains 16 bases of the junction. This clonotype was picked up many times. It lacks a known antigen. No clone much larger than this one lies a single base away; base qualities are absent. The receptor was isolated from a female donor with Graves disease. Recombination linked TRBV15 to TRBJ2-5; a stretch of 8 junction bases matches TRBD1. The input for sequencing was peripheral blood mononuclear cells (PBMCs), taken when the disease was refractory, from a patient treated with antithyroid drugs. The DNA sequence is TGTGCCACCAGCAGCTTTGAGGGTAGCGGCAGGGGGCTAGAGACCCAGTACTTC. Its translation is CATSSFEGSGRGLETQYF.